What follows are 5 T cell receptor beta chains derived from one specimen sequenced in a study of cytomegalovirus exposure and HLA in healthy donors. 60 Vbeta and 13 Jbeta primers were used in PCR. Clones were read by immunoSEQ multiplex PCR, and TCRdb kept only the in-frame ones, dropping some. Here the sample spans around 180,000 clones, 70% to 85% being singletons. Specimen: PBMCs. All receptors come from a woman aged 40 to 49 in good health and CMV-seronegative.

The V call is TRBV6-1, the J call TRBJ2-3; TRBD2 matches at 14 bases. The V and J ends lost 7 bases and 6 bases, in that order; junction bases with no gene match: 6. This CDR3 is 15 amino acids long. Germline V gives CDR1 MNHNS, CDR2 SASEGT. The CDR3 reads CASTGLAGGPDTQYF. CDR3 sequence (DNA): TGTGCCAGCACTGGACTAGCGGGGGGTCCGGATACGCAGTATTTT.

The V and J genes are TRBV18 and TRBJ2-1; 11 positions match TRBD1. This CDR3 is 16 amino acids long. Germline V gives CDR1 KGHSH, CDR2 LQKENI. V lost 3 bases to trimming and J lost 3 bases; unmatched junction nucleotides: 4. CDR3 sequence (DNA): TGTGCCAGCTCACCCCGGGACAGGGGGATCTACAATGAGCAGTTCTTC. This encodes CASSPRDRGIYNEQFF. The whole variable domain, remainder taken from reference TRBV18 and TRBJ2-1, is NAGVMQNPRHLVRRRGQEARLRCSPMKGHSHVYWYRQLPEEGLKFMVYLQKENIIDESGMPKERFSAEFPKEGPSILRIQQVVRGDSAAYFCASSPRDRGIYNEQFFGPGTRLTVL.

The rearrangement joins TRBV7-9 to TRBJ1-2; TRBD1 aligns across 7 bases. This CDR3 has 16 amino acids. V lost 0 bases, J lost 2 bases, and 6 bases stayed unmatched. The germline V gene encodes CDR1 SEHNR and CDR2 FQNEAQ (reference sequence). CDR3 protein: CASSLAPGQKNYGYTF. CDR3 DNA: TGTGCCAGCAGCTTAGCCCCGGGACAGAAAAACTATGGCTACACCTTC.

For this clone: One end of the junction fails to match germline, which may point to a read error. This sequence joins TRBV30 and TRBJ1-1, with D possibly matching TRBD1 (6 bases). This CDR3 has 16 amino acids. Germline assignment: CDR1 GTSNPN and CDR2 SVGIG (reference sequence). The DNA for the CDR3 is TGTGCCTGGAGTGTTTGGGGGGGCGGGCTGAAGACTGAAGCTTTCTTT. Encoded protein: CAWSVWGGGLKTEAFF.

The J gene is TRBJ2-7, the V gene TRBV19; 12 bases align to TRBD2. V lost 5 bases to trimming and J lost 3 bases; unmatched junction nucleotides: 2. This CDR3 region has 14 residues. Germline CDR1 LNHDA, CDR2 SQIVND (reference sequence). In nucleotides, the CDR3 is TGTGCCAGTAGTCGGACTAGCGGGAACTACGAGCAGTACTTC. Encoded protein: CASSRTSGNYEQYF.